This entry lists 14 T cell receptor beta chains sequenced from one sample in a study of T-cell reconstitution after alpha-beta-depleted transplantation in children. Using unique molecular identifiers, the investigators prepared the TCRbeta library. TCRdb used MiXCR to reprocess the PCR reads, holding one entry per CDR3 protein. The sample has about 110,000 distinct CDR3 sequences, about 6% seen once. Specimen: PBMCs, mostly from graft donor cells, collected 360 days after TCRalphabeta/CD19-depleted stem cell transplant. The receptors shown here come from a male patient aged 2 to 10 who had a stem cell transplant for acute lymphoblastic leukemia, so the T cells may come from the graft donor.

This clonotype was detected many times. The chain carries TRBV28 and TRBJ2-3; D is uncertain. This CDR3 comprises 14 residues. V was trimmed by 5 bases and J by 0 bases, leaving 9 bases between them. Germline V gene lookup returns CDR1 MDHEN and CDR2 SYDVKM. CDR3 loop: CASSIEYSTDTQYF. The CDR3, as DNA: TGTGCCAGCAGTATTGAGTATAGCACAGATACGCAGTATTTT. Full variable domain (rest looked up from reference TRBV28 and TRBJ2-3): DVKVTQSSRYLVKRTGEKVFLECVQDMDHENMFWYRQDPGLGLRLIYFSYDVKMKEKGDIPEGYSVSREKKERFSLILESASTNQTSMYLCASSIEYSTDTQYFGPGTRLTVL.

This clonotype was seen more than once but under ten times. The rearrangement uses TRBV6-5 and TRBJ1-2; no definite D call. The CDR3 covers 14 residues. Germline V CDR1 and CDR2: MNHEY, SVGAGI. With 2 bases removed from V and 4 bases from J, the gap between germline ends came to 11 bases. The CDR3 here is CASSYEGSSYGYTF. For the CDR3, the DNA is TGTGCCAGCAGTTACGAGGGCAGCTCCTATGGCTACACCTTC.

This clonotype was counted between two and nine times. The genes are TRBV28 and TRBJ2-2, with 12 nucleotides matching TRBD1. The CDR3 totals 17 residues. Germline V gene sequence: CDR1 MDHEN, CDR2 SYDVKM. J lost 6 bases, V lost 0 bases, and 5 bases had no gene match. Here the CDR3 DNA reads TGTGCCAGCAGTTTATGGGGACAGGGGGCTATCGCCGGGGAGCTGTTTTTT. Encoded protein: CASSLWGQGAIAGELFF.

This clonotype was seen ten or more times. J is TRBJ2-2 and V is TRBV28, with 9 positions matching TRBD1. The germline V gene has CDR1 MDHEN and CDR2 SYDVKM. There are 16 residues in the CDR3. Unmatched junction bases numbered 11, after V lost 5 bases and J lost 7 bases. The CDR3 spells CASSPLVDRGNGELFF. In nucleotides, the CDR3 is TGTGCCAGCAGTCCCCTCGTGGACAGGGGAAACGGGGAGCTGTTTTTT.

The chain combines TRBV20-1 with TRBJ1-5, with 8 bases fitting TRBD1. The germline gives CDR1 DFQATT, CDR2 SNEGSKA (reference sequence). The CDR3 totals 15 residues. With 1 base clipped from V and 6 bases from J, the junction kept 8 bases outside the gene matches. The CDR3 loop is CSARGGQGSGQPQHF. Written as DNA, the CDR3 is TGCAGTGCTAGAGGAGGACAGGGTTCAGGTCAGCCCCAGCATTTT.

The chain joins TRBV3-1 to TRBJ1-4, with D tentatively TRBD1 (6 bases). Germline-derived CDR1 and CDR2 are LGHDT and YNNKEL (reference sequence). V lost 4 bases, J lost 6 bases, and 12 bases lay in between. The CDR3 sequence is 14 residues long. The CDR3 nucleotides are TGTGCCAGCAGCCCCACAGGGTTGTATGAAAAACTGTTTTTT. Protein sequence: CASSPTGLYEKLFF.

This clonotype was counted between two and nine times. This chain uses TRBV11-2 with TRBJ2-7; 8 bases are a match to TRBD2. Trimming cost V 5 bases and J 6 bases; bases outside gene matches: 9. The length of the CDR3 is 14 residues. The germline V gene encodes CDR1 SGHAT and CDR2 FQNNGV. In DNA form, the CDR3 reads TGTGCCAGCAGCCCAGGGAGCGGGAGTTTCGAGCAGTACTTC. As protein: CASSPGSGSFEQYF.

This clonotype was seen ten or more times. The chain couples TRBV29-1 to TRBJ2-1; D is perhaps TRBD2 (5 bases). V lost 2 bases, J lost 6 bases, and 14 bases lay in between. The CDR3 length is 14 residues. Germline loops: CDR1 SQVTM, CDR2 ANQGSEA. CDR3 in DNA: TGCAGCGTTGAATTTCGGGGAACCGGCAATGAGCAGTTCTTC. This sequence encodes CSVEFRGTGNEQFF.

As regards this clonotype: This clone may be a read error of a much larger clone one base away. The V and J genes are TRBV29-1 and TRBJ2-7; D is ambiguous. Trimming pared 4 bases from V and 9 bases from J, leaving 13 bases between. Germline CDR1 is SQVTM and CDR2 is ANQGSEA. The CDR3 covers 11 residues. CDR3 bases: TGCAGCGTTGGCCCGGCGGACGGGCAGTACTTC. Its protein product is CSVGPADGQYF.

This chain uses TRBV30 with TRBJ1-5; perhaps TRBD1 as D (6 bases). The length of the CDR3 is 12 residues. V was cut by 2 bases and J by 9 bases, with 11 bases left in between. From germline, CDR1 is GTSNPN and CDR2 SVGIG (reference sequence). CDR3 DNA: TGTGCCTGGAGTACAGGGATTCGGCCCCAGCATTTT. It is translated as CAWSTGIRPQHF.

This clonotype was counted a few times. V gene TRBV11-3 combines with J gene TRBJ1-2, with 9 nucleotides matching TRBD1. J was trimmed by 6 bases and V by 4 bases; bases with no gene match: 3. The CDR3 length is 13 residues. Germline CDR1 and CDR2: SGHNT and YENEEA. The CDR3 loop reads CASSWDRENGYTF. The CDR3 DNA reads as TGTGCCAGCAGCTGGGACAGGGAGAATGGCTACACCTTC.

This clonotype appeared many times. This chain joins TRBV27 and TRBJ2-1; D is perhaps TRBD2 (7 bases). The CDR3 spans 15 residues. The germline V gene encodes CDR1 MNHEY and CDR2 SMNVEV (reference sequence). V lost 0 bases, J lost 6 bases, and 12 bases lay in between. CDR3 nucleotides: TGTGCCAGCAGTTTATCAAGGGGGAGGGCCAATGAGCAGTTCTTC. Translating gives CASSLSRGRANEQFF.

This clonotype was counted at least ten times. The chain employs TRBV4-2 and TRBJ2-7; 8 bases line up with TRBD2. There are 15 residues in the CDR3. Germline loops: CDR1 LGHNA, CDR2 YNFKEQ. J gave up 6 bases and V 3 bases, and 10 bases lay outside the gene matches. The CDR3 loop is CASSHPAGTRTEQYF. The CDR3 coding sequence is TGTGCCAGCAGCCACCCCGCCGGGACTAGGACCGAGCAGTACTTC.

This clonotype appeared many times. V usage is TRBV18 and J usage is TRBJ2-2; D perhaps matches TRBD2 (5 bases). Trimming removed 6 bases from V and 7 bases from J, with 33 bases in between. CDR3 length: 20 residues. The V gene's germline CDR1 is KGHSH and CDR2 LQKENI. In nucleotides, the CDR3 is TGTGCCAGCTCGCCCCCCGGAGCGGAACCCCAGTCCCAGCTCATCGGGGAGCTGTTTTTT. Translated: CASSPPGAEPQSQLIGELFF. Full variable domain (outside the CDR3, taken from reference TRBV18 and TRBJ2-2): NAGVMQNPRHLVRRRGQEARLRCSPMKGHSHVYWYRQLPEEGLKFMVYLQKENIIDESGMPKERFSAEFPKEGPSILRIQQVVRGDSAAYFCASSPPGAEPQSQLIGELFFGEGSRLTVL.